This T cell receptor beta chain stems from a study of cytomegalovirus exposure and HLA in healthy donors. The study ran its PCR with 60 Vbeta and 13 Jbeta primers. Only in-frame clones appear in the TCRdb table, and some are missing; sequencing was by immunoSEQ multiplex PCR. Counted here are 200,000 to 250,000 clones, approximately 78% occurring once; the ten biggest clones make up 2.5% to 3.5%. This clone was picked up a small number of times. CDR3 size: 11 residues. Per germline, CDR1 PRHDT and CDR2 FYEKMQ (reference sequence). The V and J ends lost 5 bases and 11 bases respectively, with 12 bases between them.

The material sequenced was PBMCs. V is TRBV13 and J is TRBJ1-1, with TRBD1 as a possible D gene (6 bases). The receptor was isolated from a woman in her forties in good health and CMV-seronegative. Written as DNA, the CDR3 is TGTGCCAGCAGCAACACAGGGAAGGCTTTCTTT. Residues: CASSNTGKAFF.